This T cell receptor beta chain was profiled in a study of shared clonotypes between healthy human individuals. Study-wide context: CD4 naive and memory got three plates each, CD8 naive two, CD8 memory one. Study-wide results and limits: Naive subsets tended to show greater estimated richness than memory subsets. About 5% of naive CD4 clonotypes were shared across four donors. Though the depth was large, rarefaction showed that sorted-subset sequencing was incomplete.

On this clone: As yet, its antigen is unknown.

Repertoires were generated with immunoSEQ multiplex PCR, while TCRdb's copy carries only in-frame clones and drops some. The sample consists of about 1.1 million clones, approximately 80% of them appearing once. The length of the CDR3 is 16 residues. Looked up from germline, CDR1 is SGHVS and CDR2 is FQNEAQ. The J segment lost 5 bases and the V segment lost 2 bases, leaving 5 bases of the junction unmatched. The receptor was derived from a man younger than 35 in good health. Some clones in this sample may be carry-over from other donors' samples. The rearrangement uses TRBV7-8 and TRBJ2-3, with 12 bases matching TRBD1. Sequences were obtained from memory CD4+ T cells from PBMCs. The subset was: CD45RA-negative fraction. The CDR3 protein is CASSLPGTGGGDTQYF. CDR3 DNA: TGTGCCAGCAGCTTACCCGGGACAGGGGGCGGAGATACGCAGTATTTT.